This T cell receptor beta chain was recorded in a study of T cell changes during pregnancy in multiple sclerosis. The table came from immunoSEQ multiplex PCR; TCRdb's copy has only in-frame clones and leaves some out. The data contain roughly 53,000 clones, roughly nine tenths of them singletons. This receptor was obtained from a female donor in good health, enrolled as a control in a pregnancy study. The sample in question was CD4+ T cells from peripheral blood mononuclear cells, obtained in the second trimester of pregnancy.

CDR3 bases: TGTGCCAGCAGCTCCCGAGTTGGGGGGGCGAACACCGGGGAGCTGTTTTTT. It specifies CASSSRVGGANTGELFF. The chain links TRBV7-3 to TRBJ2-2; TRBD2 aligns across 7 bases. J lost 0 bases, V lost 4 bases, and 8 bases had no gene match. Germline CDR1 reads SGHTA; CDR2 reads FQGTGA. The CDR3 totals 17 residues.